This TCR beta chain was obtained from a study of T-cell reconstitution after alpha-beta-depleted transplantation in children (dated by TCRdb to about 2016). Study-wide context: The study quantitatively tracked T-cell immune reconstitution after TCRalphabeta/CD19-depleted allogeneic hematopoietic cell transplantation in children using TCR repertoire profiling.

In the paper's terms, the treatment or condition label means: allogeneic hematopoietic cell transplantation with graft depleted of TCRalphabeta T cells and CD19 B cells. Transplant recipients were children who received TCRalphabeta/CD19-depleted allogeneic hematopoietic cell grafts. Overall study results and their limits: The frequencies of hyperexpanded clones fell over the following months, and after one year, T-cell counts and TCRbeta diversity were mostly attributed to newly produced T cells. In some patients, the high TCRbeta diversity seen at day 60 was put down to recipient T cells and intrathymic progenitors that had survived conditioning. The apparently early recovery of alphabetaT-cell counts about two months after transplant reportedly depended on only several hundred rapidly expanded clones that came from non-depleted graft cells.

After removal of 2 bases from V and 5 bases from J, the junction retains 2 bases not matched to a gene. The CDR3 runs 15 residues from the cysteine to the phenylalanine. Only the CDR3 part of the read is kept: 45 bases, read in frame from the first base. The germline V gene specifies SGHTA as CDR1 and FQGTGA as CDR2. Libraries were built with PCR. These reads were obtained on an Illumina HiSeq 2500. TCR library preparation used molecular barcoding, with unique molecular identifiers applied to normalize quantification of the TCRbeta repertoire. The public reads were run again by TCRdb, first through fastp at Q25 and then through MiXCR, and only productive beta chains were kept. Each entry is one CDR3 protein sequence, shown with its most common DNA and genes. In this sample the table shows some 120,000 distinct CDR3 sequences, around 9.8% of which occur a single time. Less than 25% of the sample is held by the ten biggest clonotypes.

As concerns this clonotype: What antigen it recognizes has not been identified. Nothing much larger sits one base from this clone, and base qualities are not available.

Sample: PBMCs, mostly from graft donor cells, taken 180 days after TCRalphabeta/CD19-depleted stem cell transplant. The rearranged segments are TRBV7-3 and TRBJ2-1, and TRBD2 aligns with 11 junction nucleotides. The TCR originated in a girl in the first two years of life who had a stem cell transplant for combined immunodeficiency, so the T cells may come from the graft donor. The CDR3 has the sequence CASSLGSGGDNEQFF. The base sequence is TGTGCCAGCAGCTTAGGTAGCGGGGGGGACAATGAGCAGTTCTTC. Extended through the reference TRBV7-3 and TRBJ2-1 proteins, this CDR3 yields the full variable domain: GAGVSQTPSNKVTEKGKYVELRCDPISGHTALYWYRQSLGQGPEFLIYFQGTGAADDSGLPNDRFFAVRPEGSVSTLKIQRTERGDSAVYLCASSLGSGGDNEQFFGPGTRLTVL.